These T cell receptor delta chains were read from a single sample in a study of gamma-delta T cells after stem cell transplantation. TCRdb re-called clones from the RT-PCR reads via CATT. The sample gives roughly 1,300 delta-chain clones, 5.5% to 6% of which show up once; around half is in the top ten. Sequencing was carried out using gamma-delta T cells. All receptors come from a human donor. It is not recorded whose cells these are; they may come from a transplant donor. Each CDR3 is given with its conserved first and last residue. Fields, in order: J gene, V gene, CDR3 protein.

TRDJ1	TRDV2	CACDSLATGGYGYTDKLIF
TRDJ1	TRDV2	CACDTLGLTGGAHTDKLIF
TRDJ3	TRDV1	CALGEPSGGTWDTRQMFF
TRDJ1	TRDV2	CACDTLGALGDSLAVKLIF
TRDJ1	TRDV2	CACDILTGGDRGGGYSTYTDKLIF
TRDJ1	TRDV2	CACDTVGGGLDTDKLIF
TRDJ1	TRDV2	CACDTAAGGHKTHTDKLIF
TRDJ1	TRDV1	CALGEVMVTFLPYWGTLPERWRDTDKLIF
TRDJ1	TRDV1	CALGESPISYYWGIRGTDKLIF
TRDJ1	TRDV2	CACDTLGTRRTDKLIF
TRDJ1	TRDV2	CACDSLTSESPGDSATDKLIF
TRDJ1	TRDV2	CACDTVGSKGGKLIF
TRDJ1	TRDV2	CACDTAGEISWDTDKLIF
TRDJ1	TRDV2	CACDTMSTGGHKYTDKLIF
TRDJ1	TRDV1	CALGLTWATGDIPGSWTDKLIF
TRDJ1	TRDV2	CACDTLGDYDKLIF
TRDJ1	TRDV2	CACDPLLGDTLRLIF
TRDJ1	TRDV2	CACDALGDKEGYTDKLIF
TRDJ1	TRDV2	CACDSLASGDTVPYTDKLIF
TRDJ3	TRDV2	CACDTVLGDTQTPSTRQMFF
TRDJ1	TRDV2	CACDTLGLTGGAHAEKLIF
TRDJ3	TRDV2	CACDMTGGVSWDTRQMFF